This TCR beta chain was identified during a study of early stage breast cancer tumors. Study in general: Most invasive tumors, about 75% of the 16, were ER+/PR+/HER2-. Study-wide points: Compared with adjacent normal breast, tumors showed about 2.5-fold denser, more clonal T cells.

Using immunoSEQ multiplex PCR, the repertoire was profiled, and TCRdb retains in-frame clones only, with some absent. The repertoire holds tens of thousands of clones, 75% to 95% seen once, with 4.5% to 5% in the top ten. Deletions cut 4 bases from V and 0 bases from J, with 16 bases between. Germline-derived CDR1 and CDR2 are SGHRS and YFSETQ. CDR3 length equals 17 residues. Concerning this clone itself: Its cognate antigen is unknown.

The sequence came from a person aged 70 to 80 with breast cancer. The chain joins TRBV5-1 to TRBJ1-4; tentatively, D is TRBD1 (5 bases). Sequencing input: blood. CDR3: CASSAGGNRATNEKLFF. CDR3 bases: TGCGCCAGCAGCGCCGGGGGAAACAGAGCAACTAATGAAAAACTGTTTTTT.